This entry is about one T cell receptor beta chain. Its antigen is not known. With V trimmed by 3 bases and J by 0 bases, 22 bases remained unmatched. The CDR3 is 23 amino acids. Germline assignment: CDR1 MNHEY and CDR2 SMNVEV (reference sequence). The PCR employed 60 Vbeta primers together with 13 Jbeta primers. Assay used: immunoSEQ multiplex PCR; TCRdb lists only in-frame clones, some missing. The table lists about 140,000 clones, 82% of them singletons. The sample is drawn from a study of cytomegalovirus exposure and HLA in healthy donors. Broader study findings: HLA alleles were associated with 15,000 to 20,000 TCR beta sequences in a later analysis at 0.05 false discovery rate. Cytomegalovirus association was listed for approximately 160 TCR beta chains.

The clonotype comes from a man aged 18 to 30 in good health and CMV-seropositive. Sequencing input: PBMCs. The chain has TRBV27 and TRBJ2-6, with 8 bases fitting TRBD2. In DNA form, the CDR3 reads TGTGCCAGCAGTTTTGGTTATGCGGGATTGTCCCTAGCGGGTTACTCTGGGGCCAACGTCCTGACTTTC. It yields the protein CASSFGYAGLSLAGYSGANVLTF.